Here is one T cell receptor (beta chain) with its context. The antigen is unknown. The CDR3 has 15 residues. The germline CDR1 and CDR2 sequences are MGHRA and YSYEKL. The junction had 5 bases not matched to a gene; V was cut back by 0 bases and J by 4 bases. This entry comes from a study of Ad26.COV2.S vaccination and SARS-CoV-2 variants. Study-wide findings and caveats: Relative to placebo recipients, vaccine recipients exhibited elevated spike-specific TCR breadth. Measurement of non-spike TCR breadth gave similar results in vaccine and placebo recipients. It is possible that the TCR breadth and depth analyses underestimated the total T cell responses.

Assay: immunoSEQ multiplex PCR; the TCRdb copy retains only in-frame clones and omits some. The repertoire consists of about 180,000 clones, with around 85% occurring once and the leading ten covering more than 4.5%. The clonotype was recovered from a human donor who had recovered from COVID-19. The rearrangement uses TRBV4-1 and TRBJ1-2; 7 nucleotides agree with TRBD1. Sequences were derived from peripheral blood, sampled after recovery from COVID-19. CDR3 nucleotides: TGCGCCAGCAGCCAAGATAGTGGGACAGTCTATGGCTACACCTTC. It yields the protein CASSQDSGTVYGYTF.